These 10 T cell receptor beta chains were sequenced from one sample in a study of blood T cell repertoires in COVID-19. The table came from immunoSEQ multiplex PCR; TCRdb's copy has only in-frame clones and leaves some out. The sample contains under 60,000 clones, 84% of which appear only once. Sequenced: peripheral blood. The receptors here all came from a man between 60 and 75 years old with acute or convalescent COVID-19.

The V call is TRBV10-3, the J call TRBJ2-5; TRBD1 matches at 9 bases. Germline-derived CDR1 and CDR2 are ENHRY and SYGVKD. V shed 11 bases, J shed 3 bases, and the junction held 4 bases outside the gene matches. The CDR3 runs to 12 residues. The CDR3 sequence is CAPGDREETQYF. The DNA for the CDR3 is TGTGCCCCCGGGGACAGGGAAGAGACCCAGTACTTC.

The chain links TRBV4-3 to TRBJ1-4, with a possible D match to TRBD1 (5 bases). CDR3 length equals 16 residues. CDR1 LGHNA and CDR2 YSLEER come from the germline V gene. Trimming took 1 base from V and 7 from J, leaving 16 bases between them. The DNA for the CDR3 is TGCGCCAGCAGCCAAGCCGACAGACCTACGGCTGAAAAACTGTTTTTT. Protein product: CASSQADRPTAEKLFF.

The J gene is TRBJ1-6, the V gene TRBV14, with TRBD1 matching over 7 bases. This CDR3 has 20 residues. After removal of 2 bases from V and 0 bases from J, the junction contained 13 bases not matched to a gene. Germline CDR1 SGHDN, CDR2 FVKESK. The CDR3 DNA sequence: TGTGCCAGCAGCCAATCGTTGGGACAGCTTTCTAGCTCCTATAATTCACCCCTCCACTTT. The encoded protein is CASSQSLGQLSSSYNSPLHF.

This CDR3 is CASSRAGRVTTNEKLFF. CDR3 DNA: TGCGCCAGCAGCCGAGCCGGGAGGGTCACAACTAATGAAAAACTGTTTTTT. The rearrangement uses TRBV4-1 and TRBJ1-4; D uncertain. The CDR3 is 17 residues long. Trimming took 4 bases from V and 0 from J, leaving 15 bases between them. Per the germline V gene, CDR1 is MGHRA and CDR2 is YSYEKL.

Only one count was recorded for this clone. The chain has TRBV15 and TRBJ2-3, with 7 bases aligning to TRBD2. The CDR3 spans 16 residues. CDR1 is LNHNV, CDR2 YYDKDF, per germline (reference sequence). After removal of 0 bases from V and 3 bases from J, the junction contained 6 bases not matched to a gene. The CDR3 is CATSREGGEGTDTQYF. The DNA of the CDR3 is TGTGCCACCAGCAGAGAGGGGGGGGAGGGAACAGATACGCAGTATTTT.

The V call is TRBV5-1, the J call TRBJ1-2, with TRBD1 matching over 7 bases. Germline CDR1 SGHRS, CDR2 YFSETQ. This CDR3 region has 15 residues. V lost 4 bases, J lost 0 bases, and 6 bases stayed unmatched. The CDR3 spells CASSPGDRPNYGYTF. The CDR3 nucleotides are TGCGCCAGCAGCCCCGGGGACAGACCTAACTATGGCTACACCTTC.

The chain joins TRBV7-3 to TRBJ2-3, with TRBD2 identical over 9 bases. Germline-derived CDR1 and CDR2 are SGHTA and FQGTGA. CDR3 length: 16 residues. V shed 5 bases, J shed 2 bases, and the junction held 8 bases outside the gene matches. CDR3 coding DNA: TGTGCCAGCAGCGCAAGACTAGCGGACCCCACAGATACGCAGTATTTT. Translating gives CASSARLADPTDTQYF.

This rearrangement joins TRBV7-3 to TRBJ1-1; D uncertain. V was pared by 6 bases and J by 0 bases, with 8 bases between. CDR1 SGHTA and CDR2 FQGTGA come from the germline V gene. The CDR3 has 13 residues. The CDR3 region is CASRSSLNTEAFF. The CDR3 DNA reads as TGTGCCAGCAGGTCGAGCCTGAACACTGAAGCTTTCTTT.

The CDR3 loop is CASSAHGGVGSYEQYF. DNA of the CDR3: TGTGCCAGCAGCGCCCATGGGGGGGTAGGCTCCTACGAGCAGTACTTC. The chain carries TRBV9 and TRBJ2-7, with 7 nucleotides matching TRBD2. Germline V gives CDR1 SGDLS, CDR2 YYNGEE. CDR3 length: 16 amino acids. V gave up 3 bases and J gave up 0 bases; unmatched junction bases: 9.

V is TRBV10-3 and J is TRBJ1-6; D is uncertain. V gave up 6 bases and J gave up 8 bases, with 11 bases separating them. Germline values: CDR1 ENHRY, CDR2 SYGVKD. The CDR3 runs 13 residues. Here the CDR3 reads CAIRKREDSPLHF. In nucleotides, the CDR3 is TGTGCCATCAGGAAAAGAGAGGATTCACCCCTCCACTTT.